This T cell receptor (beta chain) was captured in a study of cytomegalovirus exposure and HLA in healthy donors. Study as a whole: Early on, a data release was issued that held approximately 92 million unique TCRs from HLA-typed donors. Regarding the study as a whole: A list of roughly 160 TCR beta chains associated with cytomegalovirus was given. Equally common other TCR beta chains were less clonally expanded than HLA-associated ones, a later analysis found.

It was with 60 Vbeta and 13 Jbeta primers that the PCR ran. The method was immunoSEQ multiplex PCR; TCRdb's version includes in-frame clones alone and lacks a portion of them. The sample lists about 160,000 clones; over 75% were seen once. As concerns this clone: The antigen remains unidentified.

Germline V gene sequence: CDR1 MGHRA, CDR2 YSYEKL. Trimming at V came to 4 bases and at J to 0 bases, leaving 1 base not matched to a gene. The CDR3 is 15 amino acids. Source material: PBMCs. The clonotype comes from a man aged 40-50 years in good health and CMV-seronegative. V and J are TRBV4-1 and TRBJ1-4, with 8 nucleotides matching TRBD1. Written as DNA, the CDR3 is TGCGCCAGCAGCCCGACAGGGGCAACTAATGAAAAACTGTTTTTT. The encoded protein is CASSPTGATNEKLFF.